These 2 T cell receptor beta chains came from one sample sequenced in a study of T cells in Graves' hyperthyroidism and ophthalmopathy (dated by TCRdb to the late 2010s). The receptor library was made with multiplex PCR. These reads were obtained on an Illumina HiSeq 2000. The TCR beta CDR3 regions were amplified from the RNA transcripts. For the first round of RT-PCR on the TCR CDR3, the HTBI primer set was used together with the Qiagen OneStep RT-PCR kit. In TCRdb, the public reads were trimmed at Q25 with fastp and aligned with MiXCR, with productive beta chains retained. Each record represents a unique CDR3 protein, reported with the most common genes and DNA among its rows. The sample yields over 350,000 distinct CDR3 sequences; 14% to 15% were counted once. Together, the top ten hold under 15% of the sample. Source material: blood. Every receptor here comes from a man younger than 35 with Graves' ophthalmopathy.

Concerning this clonotype itself: A read error is possible here, since a much larger clone lies one base away. The chain has TRBV7-9 and TRBJ2-7; a possible D gene is TRBD1 (6 bases). Germline CDR1 and CDR2: SEHNR and FQNEAQ (reference sequence). This CDR3 is built from 12 residues. Trimming took off 8 bases at V and 6 bases at J, with 14 bases between the two ends. CDR3 in amino acids: CASGSNRVEQYF. CDR3 nucleotide sequence: TGTGCCAGCGGCTCCAACAGGGTCGAGCAGTACTTC.

This clonotype was counted many times. The chain combines TRBV20-1 with TRBJ2-3, with TRBD2 as a possible D gene (5 bases). V gave up 2 bases and J gave up 0 bases, with 9 bases separating them. CDR1 is DFQATT, CDR2 SNEGSKA, per germline (reference sequence). The CDR3 runs 14 residues. This chain's CDR3 is CSARHRDSTDTQYF. In DNA, the CDR3 is TGCAGTGCTAGACATCGGGATAGCACAGATACGCAGTATTTT.